This TCR beta chain was sequenced for a study of blood T cell repertoires in COVID-19. Across the whole study: Both acute and convalescent COVID-19 samples were obtained from the United States, Italy and Spain.

As originally analysed: Estimates of nucleated cell counts were drawn from the amplification of reference gene primers. The method was immunoSEQ multiplex PCR; TCRdb's version includes in-frame clones alone and lacks a portion of them. That table is the source of V, J and clone size, and D and trimming were worked out from the DNA. The table lists over 300,000 clones, around 90% of them singletons. Germline V gene lookup returns CDR1 SGHRS and CDR2 YFSETQ. The CDR3 is made up of 13 amino acids. V was pared by 4 bases and J by 6 bases, with 6 bases of the junction left unmatched. Cohort 3 recovered donors had two negative PCRs, clearance, or symptom resolution.

The clonotype was recovered from a woman under 40 who had recovered from COVID-19. Sequenced input: PBMCs or T cells enriched from blood (not recorded which). The V gene is TRBV5-1, the J gene TRBJ1-2, with 7 bases that match TRBD1. In nucleotides, the CDR3 is TGCGCCAGCAGCCCCCCCGGGACAGATGGCTACACCTTC. It is translated as CASSPPGTDGYTF. The variable domain in full, completed from reference TRBV5-1 and TRBJ1-2, reads KAGVTQTPRYLIKTRGQQVTLSCSPISGHRSVSWYQQTPGQGLQFLFEYFSETQRNKGNFPGRFSGRQFSNSRSEMNVSTLELGDSALYLCASSPPGTDGYTFGSGTRLTVV.